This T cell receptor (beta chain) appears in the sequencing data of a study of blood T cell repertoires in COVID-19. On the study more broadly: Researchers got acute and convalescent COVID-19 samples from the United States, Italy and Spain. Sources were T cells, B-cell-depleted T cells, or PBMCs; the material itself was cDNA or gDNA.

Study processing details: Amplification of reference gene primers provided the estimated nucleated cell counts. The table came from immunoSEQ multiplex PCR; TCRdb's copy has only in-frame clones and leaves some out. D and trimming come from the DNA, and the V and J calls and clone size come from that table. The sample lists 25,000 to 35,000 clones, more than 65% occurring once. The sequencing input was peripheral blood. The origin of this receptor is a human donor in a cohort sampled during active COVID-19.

CDR3 nucleotides: TGTGCCAGCAGCTTAGCCGGGACAGGGTCCGGTCAGCCCCAGCATTTT. Encoded protein: CASSLAGTGSGQPQHF. The J gene is TRBJ1-5, the V gene TRBV7-9; 9 positions agree with TRBD1. CDR3 length: 16 residues. V shed 0 bases, J shed 6 bases, and the junction held 6 bases outside the gene matches. Germline CDR1 is SEHNR and CDR2 is FQNEAQ (reference sequence).